This is a list of T cell receptor beta chains from one sample in a study of blood T cell repertoires in COVID-19. Method: immunoSEQ multiplex PCR; TCRdb's copy keeps in-frame clones and lacks some. Seen here are about 58,000 clones, 70% to 90% observed once, and the top ten hold more than 7%. Sample: peripheral blood. The receptor source for this set is a woman aged 70 to 79 with active COVID-19. The conserved cysteine and the conserved F or W are not part of the CDR3 here.

TRBV20-1	TRBJ2-3	SASGANTDTQY
TRBV19	TRBJ2-5	ASSTHTSGSRQETQY
TRBV7-3	TRBJ2-1	ASSLTASGSVEQF
TRBV19	TRBJ2-1	ASSIGGWGTNEQF
TRBV27	TRBJ1-2	ASSFRANYGYT
TRBV5-4	TRBJ1-2	ASSSAGGFGYT
TRBV29-1	TRBJ2-1	SVLTSAGGANEQF
TRBV3-1/TRBV3-2	TRBJ2-7	ASSQDPSGRGDEQY
TRBV5-1	TRBJ2-5	ASSFSLVVETQY
TRBV9	TRBJ2-2	ASQRTGTTGELF